What follows are 9 T cell receptor beta chains derived from one specimen sequenced in a study of blood T cell repertoires in COVID-19. The data were produced by immunoSEQ multiplex PCR, yet TCRdb's version contains in-frame clones alone and is incomplete. Among about 130,000 clones listed, 84% were seen once. Sequencing was performed on peripheral blood. Receptors were obtained from a woman aged 60-75 years with acute or convalescent COVID-19.

The genes are TRBV6-5 and TRBJ1-2, with D tentatively TRBD1 (6 bases). Germline values: CDR1 MNHEY, CDR2 SVGAGI. There are 15 residues in the CDR3. The V end was cut by 6 bases, the J end by 4 bases, with 18 bases between. This CDR3 is CASRNRAPISYGYTF. The CDR3, as DNA: TGTGCCAGCAGGAACAGGGCTCCCATAAGCTATGGCTACACCTTC.

This chain connects TRBV5-1 to TRBJ2-4; perhaps TRBD1 as D (5 bases). CDR3 length: 18 residues. The germline V and J ends were trimmed by 2 bases and 1 base, with 19 bases remaining between them. Germline-derived CDR1 and CDR2 are SGHRS and YFSETQ. The CDR3 region is CASSFYPWGSGAKNIQYF. CDR3 sequence (DNA): TGCGCCAGCAGCTTCTACCCGTGGGGCTCAGGGGCCAAAAACATTCAGTACTTC.

The rearrangement uses TRBV6-5 and TRBJ1-1, with D unresolved. Germline lookup yields CDR1 MNHEY and CDR2 SVGAGI. Between the trimmed V and J ends, which lost 0 bases and 5 bases, there was a span of 13 bases. The CDR3 runs to 15 residues. CDR3 protein: CASSYSRGRGTEAFF. The DNA for the CDR3 is TGTGCCAGCAGTTACTCGAGAGGGAGAGGGACTGAAGCTTTCTTT.

Comment on this clone: Mismatch with germline at one junction end may stem from a read error. J is TRBJ2-5 and V is TRBV12-3 or TRBV12-4; 10 bases are shared with TRBD1. The CDR3 is 13 amino acids. CDR3: CASSVQGQGKWDF. CDR3 nucleotide sequence: TGTGCCAGCAGTGTGCAGGGACAGGGGAAGTGGGACTTC.

V gene TRBV5-4 combines with J gene TRBJ2-3, with 9 bases lining up with TRBD1. The CDR3 spans 15 residues. The ends lost 2 bases at V and 6 bases at J; junction bases unmatched: 7. In germline, CDR1 is SGHNT, CDR2 YYREEE (reference sequence). The CDR3 sequence is CASSFRDRETDTQYF. The CDR3 nucleotides are TGTGCCAGCAGCTTCCGGGACAGGGAAACCGATACGCAGTATTTT.

The V and J genes are TRBV5-6 and TRBJ2-7; D is unresolved. This CDR3 comprises 12 residues. CDR1 and CDR2 from the germline V gene are SGHDT and YYEEEE. The V end lost 3 bases, the J end lost 0 bases, and 4 bases lay between the germline ends. In DNA form, the CDR3 reads TGTGCCAGCAGCTCCAACTCCTACGAGCAGTACTTC. Translation: CASSSNSYEQYF.

The chain uses TRBV28 and TRBJ1-2; TRBD1 matches at 7 bases. The CDR3 is made up of 15 amino acids. The ends lost 5 bases at V and 2 bases at J; junction bases unmatched: 8. From germline, CDR1 is MDHEN and CDR2 SYDVKM. The CDR3 here is CASSLPPGQNYGYTF. CDR3 in DNA: TGTGCCAGCAGTCTTCCGCCGGGACAGAACTATGGCTACACCTTC.

The V and J genes are TRBV6-5 and TRBJ2-1, with D tentatively TRBD2 (5 bases). The CDR3 is 14 amino acids. The ends were cut back, 8 bases at V and 0 bases at J, with 11 bases in the middle. Germline-derived CDR1 and CDR2 are MNHEY and SVGAGI. The chain's CDR3 is CASRSGDSYNEQFF. The DNA of the CDR3 is TGTGCCAGCCGGAGCGGCGACTCCTACAATGAGCAGTTCTTC.

The genes are TRBV11-2 and TRBJ2-3, with 11 bases identical to TRBD2. The CDR3 runs to 19 residues. Losses at the gene ends were 1 base for V and 2 bases for J; bases not matched to a gene: 11. Germline V gene lookup returns CDR1 SGHAT and CDR2 FQNNGV. The CDR3 loop reads CASSLVASGGQRITDTQYF. The CDR3 DNA sequence: TGTGCCAGCAGCTTAGTGGCTAGCGGGGGGCAAAGGATCACAGATACGCAGTATTTT. Full variable domain (remainder filled in from reference TRBV11-2 and TRBJ2-3): EAGVAQSPRYKIIEKRQSVAFWCNPISGHATLYWYQQILGQGPKLLIQFQNNGVVDDSQLPKDRFSAERLKGVDSTLKIQPAKLEDSAVYLCASSLVASGGQRITDTQYFGPGTRLTVL.